This passage covers 31 T cell receptor beta chains from one sample sequenced in a study of spatial heterogeneity in lung cancer. The time point was: sample taken at primary tumor resection. Whole RNA was taken from tumor, nontumor lung or frozen PBMC; it was then sequenced unsorted. Via MiXCR, TCRdb re-called the 5' RACE reads, giving one row per CDR3 protein. The table records 20,000 to 25,000 distinct CDR3 sequences, 6.9% of them present only once. The source material was PBMCs, sampled at surgery. The receptor set was obtained from a male donor with early-stage non-small cell lung cancer.

The chain uses TRBV28 and TRBJ2-5; D may correspond to TRBD1 or TRBD2 (5 bases each). V lost 3 bases and J lost 5, with 10 bases in between. The CDR3 length is 13 residues. Germline values: CDR1 MDHEN, CDR2 SYDVKM. CDR3 protein: CASSLGREETQYF. Written as DNA, the CDR3 is TGTGCCAGCAGTTTGGGCAGGGAGGAGACCCAGTACTTC.

This clonotype was detected ten times or more. The J gene is TRBJ2-1, the V gene TRBV5-1; D possibly corresponds to TRBD2 (5 bases). In germline, CDR1 is SGHRS, CDR2 YFSETQ. Trimming took 4 bases from V and 2 from J, leaving 13 bases between them. This CDR3 has 15 residues. The CDR3 bases are TGCGCCAGCAGCATGGAGGATTCTACCTACAATGAGCAGTTCTTC. It specifies CASSMEDSTYNEQFF.

This clonotype came up many times. V and J are TRBV7-9 and TRBJ2-5, with 8 bases matching TRBD1. Looked up from germline, CDR1 is SEHNR and CDR2 is FQNEAQ (reference sequence). With V trimmed by 5 bases and J by 5 bases, 4 bases remained unmatched. The CDR3 loop spans 13 amino acids. CDR3 sequence: CASSQTGGETQYF. Here the CDR3 DNA reads TGTGCCAGCAGCCAAACAGGGGGTGAGACCCAGTACTTC.

The V gene is TRBV19, the J gene TRBJ2-2; D unclear. The germline gives CDR1 LNHDA, CDR2 SQIVND (reference sequence). The V and J ends lost 0 bases and 2 bases respectively, with 7 bases between them. The CDR3 is made up of 15 amino acids. CDR3 sequence: CASSIDHANTGELFF. Written as DNA, the CDR3 is TGTGCCAGTAGTATAGATCACGCTAACACCGGGGAGCTGTTTTTT.

In its sample, this clonotype was seen many times. The genes are TRBV28 and TRBJ1-5, with D possibly TRBD1 on 5 matching bases. This CDR3 is built from 14 residues. Germline V lookup: CDR1 MDHEN, CDR2 SYDVKM. Trimming pared 2 bases from V and 4 bases from J, leaving 9 bases between. CDR3 protein: CASSLQGKNQPQHF. CDR3 DNA: TGTGCCAGCAGTTTACAGGGAAAAAATCAGCCCCAGCATTTT.

This clonotype came up a few times. This rearrangement joins TRBV28 to TRBJ2-7; TRBD2 matches 7 bases. Unmatched junction bases numbered 8, after V lost 3 bases and J lost 3 bases. Germline values: CDR1 MDHEN, CDR2 SYDVKM. The CDR3 has 15 amino acids. The CDR3 sequence: CASSFRSGMVYEQYF. CDR3 sequence (DNA): TGTGCCAGCAGTTTCCGGAGCGGGATGGTCTACGAGCAGTACTTC.

The chain recombines TRBV24-1 with TRBJ1-5, with unresolved D. Trimming shortened V by 3 bases and J by 0 bases, and 14 bases separated the two germline ends. There are 17 residues in the CDR3. The V gene's germline CDR1 is KGHDR and CDR2 SFDVKD. This CDR3 reads CATSDGGGLGSNQPQHF. The CDR3 coding sequence is TGTGCCACCAGTGATGGCGGCGGGCTAGGTAGCAATCAGCCCCAGCATTTT.

This clonotype has a count of ten or more. The V and J genes are TRBV11-2 and TRBJ2-3, with no clear D. Between the trimmed V and J ends, which lost 0 bases and 1 base, there was a span of 5 bases. Germline CDR1 reads SGHAT; CDR2 reads FQNNGV. The CDR3 contains 14 residues. This CDR3 is CASSLEPGTDTQYF. The CDR3 DNA follows: TGTGCCAGCAGCTTAGAACCAGGCACAGATACGCAGTATTTT. The whole variable domain, filled in from reference TRBV11-2 and TRBJ2-3, reads EAGVAQSPRYKIIEKRQSVAFWCNPISGHATLYWYQQILGQGPKLLIQFQNNGVVDDSQLPKDRFSAERLKGVDSTLKIQPAKLEDSAVYLCASSLEPGTDTQYFGPGTRLTVL.

This clonotype was found many times. The chain links TRBV10-3 to TRBJ1-5; 10 bases match TRBD1. The CDR3 extends over 14 amino acids. Germline CDR1 is ENHRY and CDR2 is SYGVKD. The ends lost 6 bases at V and 8 bases at J; junction bases unmatched: 7. CDR3 loop: CAIRRQGAGEPQHF. The CDR3 DNA reads as TGTGCCATCAGAAGACAGGGGGCTGGTGAGCCCCAGCATTTT.

This clonotype was recorded at least ten times. This sequence joins TRBV7-6 and TRBJ1-4; 9 bases map to TRBD1. Per the germline V gene, CDR1 is SGHVS and CDR2 is FNYEAQ. V shed 5 bases, J shed 7 bases, and the junction held 8 bases outside the gene matches. This CDR3 has 15 residues. The CDR3 DNA reads as TGTGCCAGCAGCCGCCCGGCGGGACAGGGTGAAAAACTGTTTTTT. Its translation is CASSRPAGQGEKLFF. Full variable domain (outside the CDR3, taken from reference TRBV7-6 and TRBJ1-4): GAGVSQSPRYKVTKRGQDVALRCDPISGHVSLYWYRQALGQGPEFLTYFNYEAQQDKSGLPNDRFSAERPEGSISTLTIQRTEQRDSAMYRCASSRPAGQGEKLFFGSGTQLSVL.

This clonotype was picked up many times. The chain uses TRBV6-5 and TRBJ2-5; D ambiguous. Germline lookup yields CDR1 MNHEY and CDR2 SVGAGI. This CDR3 comprises 12 residues. The V and J ends lost 6 bases and 5 bases respectively, with 10 bases between them. The CDR3 DNA follows: TGTGCCAGCAGCCGACCTAAGGAGACCCAGTACTTC. Translation: CASSRPKETQYF.

In its sample, this clonotype is medium-sized. The chain has TRBV9 and TRBJ1-1; D unclear. CDR3 length: 14 amino acids. CDR1 and CDR2 (germline): SGDLS, YYNGEE. The V and J ends lost 4 bases and 4 bases respectively, with 14 bases between them. CDR3 protein: CASSPEVVGTEAFF. In nucleotides, the CDR3 is TGTGCCAGCAGCCCAGAAGTCGTAGGCACTGAAGCTTTCTTT.

In this sample, this clonotype turned up many times. The V gene is TRBV3-1, the J gene TRBJ2-7, with 8 bases fitting TRBD1. Per the germline V gene, CDR1 is LGHDT and CDR2 is YNNKEL (reference sequence). V lost 0 bases and J lost 3; bases outside the gene matches: 7. The length of the CDR3 is 16 residues. CDR3 bases: TGTGCCAGCAGCCAAGATCGGGACAGGAGGTTCTACGAGCAGTACTTC. It specifies CASSQDRDRRFYEQYF.

This clonotype is labeled medium-sized. V gene TRBV29-1 combines with J gene TRBJ2-2, with D tentatively TRBD1 (6 bases). CDR1 and CDR2 from the germline V gene are SQVTM and ANQGSEA. The CDR3 spans 15 residues. The V gene lost 1 base and the J gene lost 5 bases, with 14 bases spanning the gap. Here the CDR3 DNA reads TGCAGCGTTGAAGCCCCGGTCAGGGGAACCGGGGAGCTGTTTTTT. Translating gives CSVEAPVRGTGELFF.

In this sample, this clonotype turned up many times. The chain couples TRBV6-6 to TRBJ2-1, with 7 bases fitting TRBD2. Germline CDR1 MNHNY, CDR2 SVGAGI (reference sequence). The V gene end was trimmed by 4 bases and the J gene end by 8 bases; junction bases not matched to a gene: 11. CDR3 length equals 15 residues. This chain's CDR3 is CASSSGRPLADEQFF. In DNA, the CDR3 is TGTGCCAGCAGTTCCGGGAGGCCCCTCGCGGATGAGCAGTTCTTC.

This clonotype was picked up many times. The genes are TRBV28 and TRBJ1-2; D is uncertain. Germline CDR1 is MDHEN and CDR2 is SYDVKM. V gave up 5 bases and J gave up 2 bases, with 9 bases separating them. The CDR3 spans 13 residues. The DNA of the CDR3 is TGTGCCAGCAGTATTCGGGTAAACTATGGCTACACCTTC. It codes for CASSIRVNYGYTF.

This clonotype is deemed medium-sized. The chain recombines TRBV20-1 with TRBJ2-3, with TRBD2 identical over 7 bases. The CDR3 is 16 amino acids. Trimming took 1 base from V and 0 from J; bases not matched to a gene: 7. Germline V gene sequence: CDR1 DFQATT, CDR2 SNEGSKA (reference sequence). The CDR3 reads CSARGRTRASTDTQYF. The CDR3 DNA reads as TGCAGTGCTAGAGGCCGGACTAGAGCTAGCACAGATACGCAGTATTTT.

The chain carries TRBV6-6 and TRBJ1-3; 9 bases line up with TRBD1. The germline V gene encodes CDR1 MNHNY and CDR2 SVGAGI (reference sequence). The CDR3 consists of 17 residues. Trimming cost V 2 bases and J 3 bases; bases outside gene matches: 8. DNA for the CDR3: TGTGCCAGCAGTTACGATCTGGGACAGGGTTATGGAAACACCATATATTTT. Encoded protein: CASSYDLGQGYGNTIYF.

This clonotype was counted ten times or more. V gene TRBV12-3 or TRBV12-4 combines with J gene TRBJ2-2; TRBD2 agrees at 8 bases. J lost 3 bases, V lost 7 bases, and 7 bases had no gene match. CDR3 size: 15 residues. The CDR3 reads CASTPGLGYTGELFF. For the CDR3, the DNA is TGTGCCAGCACACCGGGACTAGGTTACACCGGGGAGCTGTTTTTT.

This clonotype appeared many times. This chain links TRBV5-1 with TRBJ2-5; D ambiguous. Trimming removed 4 bases at V and 1 base at J, with 8 bases between. This CDR3 has 13 amino acids. The germline V gene has CDR1 SGHRS and CDR2 YFSETQ. The CDR3 spells CASSPGIQETQYF. The CDR3 nucleotides are TGCGCCAGCAGCCCTGGGATCCAAGAGACCCAGTACTTC.

At least ten counts were recorded for this clonotype. The chain recombines TRBV2 with TRBJ1-1; a possible D gene is TRBD1 (5 bases). The germline V gene encodes CDR1 SNHLY and CDR2 FYNNEI. CDR3 length equals 13 residues. The germline V and J ends were trimmed by 4 bases and 1 base, with 7 bases remaining between them. The CDR3 DNA follows: TGTGCCAGCAGTGCGGGACGGAACACTGAAGCTTTCTTT. As protein: CASSAGRNTEAFF.

Ten or more counts support this clonotype. The chain recombines TRBV3-1 with TRBJ2-2; possibly TRBD2 for D (6 bases). Germline CDR1 reads LGHDT; CDR2 reads YNNKEL (reference sequence). The CDR3 has 13 amino acids. V was cut by 8 bases and J by 7 bases, with 14 bases left in between. CDR3 sequence reads: CASGTGDHGELFF. CDR3 in DNA: TGTGCCAGCGGAACGGGGGATCACGGGGAGCTGTTTTTT.

V is TRBV28 and J is TRBJ2-1; 7 bases line up with TRBD2. Germline V CDR1 and CDR2: MDHEN, SYDVKM. Trimming at V came to 6 bases and at J to 5 bases, leaving 13 bases not matched to a gene. This CDR3 comprises 16 residues. CDR3: CASSIYAGTTDNEQFF. CDR3 coding DNA: TGTGCCAGCAGCATTTACGCCGGGACTACCGACAATGAGCAGTTCTTC.

This clonotype was counted many times. The chain uses TRBV3-1 and TRBJ1-4; weak D call: TRBD1 (5 bases). The CDR3 loop spans 15 amino acids. Germline lookup yields CDR1 LGHDT and CDR2 YNNKEL (reference sequence). Trimming cost V 5 bases and J 1 base, with 11 bases left between them. The CDR3 loop is CASSSFRETNEKLFF. The CDR3 bases are TGTGCCAGCAGCTCCTTCAGGGAAACTAATGAAAAACTGTTTTTT.

This clonotype was recorded at least ten times. The CDR3 loop is CASSLFGAIETQYF. For the CDR3, the DNA is TGTGCCAGCAGTTTATTTGGGGCGATAGAGACCCAGTACTTC. The chain links TRBV28 to TRBJ2-5, with D possibly TRBD1 on 5 matching bases. The length of the CDR3 is 14 residues. V was pared by 1 base and J by 4 bases, with 10 bases between. CDR1 and CDR2 from the germline V gene are MDHEN and SYDVKM.

This clonotype was counted many times. This chain uses TRBV20-1 with TRBJ1-2; D is perhaps TRBD1 (5 bases). The CDR3 is made up of 12 amino acids. V lost 4 bases, J lost 6 bases, and 12 bases lay in between. Germline values: CDR1 DFQATT, CDR2 SNEGSKA (reference sequence). CDR3 in DNA: TGCAGTGCTACTCCGTCGGGGGATGGCTACACCTTC. It codes for CSATPSGDGYTF.

By sample fraction, this clonotype is medium-sized (0.01 to 0.1%). This rearrangement joins TRBV5-1 to TRBJ2-2; no firm D call. CDR3 size: 13 residues. In germline, CDR1 is SGHRS, CDR2 YFSETQ. Trimming removed 4 bases at V and 4 bases at J, with 8 bases between. The CDR3 region has the DNA TGCGCCAGCAGCCCCAGTGGCACCGGGGAGCTGTTTTTT. This encodes CASSPSGTGELFF.

The table lists this clonotype with many counts. This chain uses TRBV11-1 with TRBJ2-3, with D possibly TRBD2 on 6 matching bases. CDR3 length: 14 residues. V lost 5 bases, J lost 7 bases, and 16 bases lay in between. The germline V gene has CDR1 SGHAT and CDR2 FQDESV (reference sequence). In DNA form, the CDR3 reads TGTGCCAGCAGCCTTCCGGGAGCCCGGAATACGCAGTATTTT. This encodes CASSLPGARNTQYF. Together with reference TRBV11-1 and TRBJ2-3, the CDR3 gives the full variable domain: EAEVAQSPRYKITEKSQAVAFWCDPISGHATLYWYRQILGQGPELLVQFQDESVVDDSQLPKDRFSAERLKGVDSTLKIQPAELGDSAMYLCASSLPGARNTQYFGPGTRLTVL.

In its sample, this clonotype was seen many times. V gene TRBV19 combines with J gene TRBJ2-7; D might be TRBD1 or TRBD2, each matching 6 bases. Germline V gene sequence: CDR1 LNHDA, CDR2 SQIVND (reference sequence). V was clipped by 3 bases and J by 3 bases, with 12 bases between them. CDR3 size: 14 residues. The CDR3 spells CASSIGRGLYEQYF. The CDR3 region has the DNA TGTGCCAGTAGTATCGGCAGGGGACTCTACGAGCAGTACTTC.

This clonotype has ten or more counts. J is TRBJ2-6 and V is TRBV19, with 7 bases aligning to TRBD1. This CDR3 contains 18 residues. With 1 base clipped from V and 2 bases from J, the junction kept 8 bases outside the gene matches. Germline CDR1 and CDR2: LNHDA and SQIVND (reference sequence). This CDR3 is CASSIVQGLGPGANVLTF. The CDR3 nucleotides read TGTGCCAGTAGTATAGTACAGGGGCTGGGACCTGGGGCCAACGTCCTGACTTTC. The complete variable domain, with remaining parts taken from reference TRBV19 and TRBJ2-6, reads DGGITQSPKYLFRKEGQNVTLSCEQNLNHDAMYWYRQDPGQGLRLIYYSQIVNDFQKGDIAEGYSVSREKKESFPLTVTSAQKNPTAFYLCASSIVQGLGPGANVLTFGAGSRLTVL.

This clonotype was observed at least ten times. The CDR3 is CASSQGVGFTEAFF. CDR3 in DNA: TGTGCCAGCAGCCAAGGGGTAGGGTTTACTGAAGCTTTCTTT. The chain joins TRBV3-1 to TRBJ1-1; D remains ambiguous. V was trimmed by 1 base and J by 5 bases, leaving 11 bases between them. CDR1 is LGHDT, CDR2 YNNKEL, per germline (reference sequence). This CDR3 comprises 14 residues.